This T cell receptor (beta chain) is from a study of T-cell reconstitution after alpha-beta-depleted transplantation in children. Study-level results: Some patients' high day-60 TCRbeta diversity was traced to surviving recipient T cells and thymic progenitors. Several hundred graft clones that had expanded were reportedly the source of alpha-beta T cells about two months after transplant. Newly produced T cells mostly accounted for T-cell counts and diversity one year post-transplant.

This CDR3 comprises 17 residues. In germline, CDR1 is DFQATT, CDR2 SNEGSKA (reference sequence). Trimming shortened V by 4 bases and J by 2 bases, and 24 bases separated the two germline ends. Unique molecular identifiers were incorporated during preparation of the TCRbeta library. Each CDR3 protein is one row after TCRdb ran MiXCR on the PCR reads. The repertoire holds 300,000 to 400,000 distinct CDR3 sequences, roughly 21% seen once, with approximately 11% in the top ten. A remark on this clonotype: The antigen is not known.

Here the sequenced sample was PBMCs, mostly from graft donor cells, taken 180 days after TCRalphabeta/CD19-depleted stem cell transplant. This receptor was taken from a male patient younger than 18 who had a stem cell transplant for acute lymphoblastic leukemia, so the T cells may come from the graft donor. V is TRBV20-1 and J is TRBJ2-7; the D gene is possibly TRBD2 (5 bases). In nucleotides, the CDR3 is TGCAGTGCTAAGTTCGGGAATTACGAAATTGCGGCCTACGAGCAGTACTTC. Protein sequence: CSAKFGNYEIAAYEQYF.